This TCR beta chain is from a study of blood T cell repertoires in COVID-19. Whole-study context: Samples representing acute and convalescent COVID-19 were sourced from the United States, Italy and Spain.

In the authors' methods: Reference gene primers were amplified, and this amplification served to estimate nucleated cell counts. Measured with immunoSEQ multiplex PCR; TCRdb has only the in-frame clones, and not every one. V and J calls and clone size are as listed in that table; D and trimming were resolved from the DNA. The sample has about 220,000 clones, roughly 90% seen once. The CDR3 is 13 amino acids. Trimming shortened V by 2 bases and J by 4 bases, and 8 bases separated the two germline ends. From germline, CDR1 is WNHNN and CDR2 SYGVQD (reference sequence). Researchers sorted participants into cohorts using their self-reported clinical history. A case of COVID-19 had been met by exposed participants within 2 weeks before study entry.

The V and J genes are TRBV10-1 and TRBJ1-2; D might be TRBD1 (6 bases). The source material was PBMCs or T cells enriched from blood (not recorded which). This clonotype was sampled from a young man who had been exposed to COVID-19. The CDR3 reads CASSEQGSYGYTF. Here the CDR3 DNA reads TGCGCCAGCAGTGAGCAGGGGTCCTATGGCTACACCTTC.